The 30 T cell receptor beta chains reported below all come from one sample, sequenced in a study of shared clonotypes between healthy human individuals. The protocol was immunoSEQ multiplex PCR, while the TCRdb copy is restricted to in-frame clones and leaves out a portion. The sample yields roughly 2,300,000 clones, roughly 92% seen once. What was sequenced was naive CD4+ T cells from PBMCs. Sample subset: CD45RA+ positively selected. Source of these receptors: a man aged 18-30 years in good health. Some clones in this sample may be carry-over from other donors' samples.

As to this clone: The sample carries other DNA sequences with the same CDR3. The chain has TRBV5-1 and TRBJ2-7, with TRBD1 matching over 8 bases. The germline CDR1 and CDR2 sequences are SGHRS and YFSETQ. CDR3 size: 14 residues. V lost 0 bases to trimming and J lost 3 bases; unmatched junction nucleotides: 2. Written as DNA, the CDR3 is TGCGCCAGCAGCTTGGGGGGGACAGGCTACGAGCAGTACTTC. Encoded protein: CASSLGGTGYEQYF.

This rearrangement joins TRBV14 to TRBJ1-1, with D tentatively TRBD1 (5 bases). The CDR3 has 13 amino acids. V shed 3 bases and J shed 5 bases, with 10 bases lying between them. CDR1 is SGHDN, CDR2 FVKESK, per germline. The CDR3 loop reads CASSHLGETEAFF. Written as DNA, the CDR3 is TGTGCCAGCAGCCACTTGGGGGAAACTGAAGCTTTCTTT.

The chain employs TRBV2 and TRBJ1-1; D call uncertain. Germline V gene sequence: CDR1 SNHLY, CDR2 FYNNEI. V was trimmed by 4 bases and J by 6 bases, leaving 6 bases between them. This CDR3 spans 11 amino acids. CDR3 region: CASSGVAEAFF. The CDR3 DNA reads as TGTGCCAGCAGTGGAGTCGCTGAAGCTTTCTTT. Looking up the rest from reference TRBV2 and TRBJ1-1 gives the full variable domain: EPEVTQTPSHQVTQMGQEVILRCVPISNHLYFYWYRQILGQKVEFLVSFYNNEISEKSEIFDDQFSVERPDGSNFTLKIRSTKLEDSAMYFCASSGVAEAFFGQGTRLTVV.

The chain links TRBV11-2 to TRBJ2-5; D may correspond to TRBD1 or TRBD2 (5 bases each). In germline, CDR1 is SGHAT, CDR2 FQNNGV. Between the trimmed V and J ends, which lost 1 base and 2 bases, there was a span of 14 bases. The length of the CDR3 is 16 residues. DNA of the CDR3: TGTGCCAGCAGCTTAGGTCGGAGAGGGGCGCAAGAGACCCAGTACTTC. It yields the protein CASSLGRRGAQETQYF.

Here the CDR3 reads CASSGGASGRTDTQYF. CDR3 bases: TGTGCCAGCAGTGGTGGGGCTAGCGGGCGCACAGATACGCAGTATTTT. The chain employs TRBV2 and TRBJ2-3, with 8 bases identical to TRBD2. Germline-derived CDR1 and CDR2 are SNHLY and FYNNEI. This CDR3 comprises 16 residues. J was trimmed by 1 base and V by 4 bases; bases with no gene match: 7.

V is TRBV28 and J is TRBJ2-2; tentatively, D is TRBD2 (6 bases). This CDR3 contains 15 residues. The V end lost 10 bases, the J end lost 1 base, and 16 bases lay between the germline ends. CDR1 and CDR2 (germline): MDHEN, SYDVKM. The CDR3 nucleotides are TGTGCCACCGCGGGGAGAAAACGGAACACCGGGGAGCTGTTTTTT. Its translation is CATAGRKRNTGELFF.

The CDR3 here is CASSLQAGANTGELFF. CDR3 DNA sequence: TGTGCCAGCAGCTTACAAGCGGGGGCGAACACCGGGGAGCTGTTTTTT. The V and J genes are TRBV7-3 and TRBJ2-2, with 8 positions matching TRBD2. In germline, CDR1 is SGHTA, CDR2 FQGTGA. The CDR3 has 16 residues. V dropped 2 bases and J dropped 0; count of bases not matched to a gene: 2.

This chain joins TRBV9 and TRBJ2-2; D may be TRBD2 (6 bases). CDR1 is SGDLS and CDR2 is YYNGEE in the germline V gene. There are 19 residues in the CDR3. With 5 bases removed from V and 7 bases from J, the gap between germline ends came to 30 bases. CDR3 DNA sequence: TGTGCCAGCAGTCGTACCCCAGGCCCCTCTCGGGAGACGGGCGGGGAGCTGTTTTTT. This gives the protein CASSRTPGPSRETGGELFF.

V is TRBV6-6 and J is TRBJ1-1; possible D gene TRBD1, 6 bases. The germline CDR1 and CDR2 sequences are MNHNY and SVGAGI (reference sequence). V lost 2 bases to trimming and J lost 10 bases, with 17 bases between them. The CDR3 sequence is 14 residues long. CDR3: CASSYTVQEGVAFF. CDR3 in DNA: TGTGCCAGCAGTTACACCGTACAGGAGGGGGTAGCTTTCTTT.

The sample holds a few counts of this clone. Other nucleotide sequences in the sample specify the same CDR3. The J gene is TRBJ2-5, the V gene TRBV30; D call uncertain. CDR1 and CDR2 from the germline V gene are GTSNPN and SVGIG (reference sequence). This CDR3 has 11 residues. With 0 bases removed from V and 5 bases from J, the gap between germline ends came to 4 bases. The CDR3 spells CAWSVAETQYF. In nucleotides, the CDR3 is TGTGCCTGGAGTGTAGCGGAGACCCAGTACTTC.

The chain joins TRBV5-4 to TRBJ2-7; 8 positions agree with TRBD1. Trimming removed 4 bases from V and 2 bases from J; junction bases left unmatched: 2. The germline V gene has CDR1 SGHNT and CDR2 YYREEE (reference sequence). The CDR3 is 13 amino acids. CDR3 sequence: CASSRQGPYEQYF. CDR3 nucleotides: TGTGCCAGCAGCCGACAGGGGCCCTACGAGCAGTACTTC. The variable domain in full, completed from reference TRBV5-4 and TRBJ2-7, reads ETGVTQSPTHLIKTRGQQVTLRCSSQSGHNTVSWYQQALGQGPQFIFQYYREEENGRGNFPPRFSGLQFPNYSSELNVNALELDDSALYLCASSRQGPYEQYFGPGTRLTVT.

This chain joins TRBV28 and TRBJ1-2, with D perhaps TRBD1 (6 bases). The CDR3 has 17 amino acids. Germline V lookup: CDR1 MDHEN, CDR2 SYDVKM. V lost 3 bases to trimming and J lost 0 bases, with 17 bases between them. The CDR3 nucleotides read TGTGCCAGCAGTTTGCCCCCTTTTCGACAGGCTAACTATGGCTACACCTTC. Translated: CASSLPPFRQANYGYTF.

The chain couples TRBV2 to TRBJ2-5; D remains unclear. Trimming cost V 5 bases and J 5 bases, with 9 bases left between them. The CDR3 is 12 amino acids. The germline CDR1 and CDR2 sequences are SNHLY and FYNNEI. CDR3: CASSPRTETQYF. The CDR3 nucleotides are TGTGCCAGCAGTCCCCGTACGGAGACCCAGTACTTC.

The CDR3 is CASSLVWDRAEAFF. The CDR3 DNA reads as TGTGCCAGCAGCTTAGTTTGGGACAGGGCTGAAGCTTTCTTT. This chain joins TRBV11-2 and TRBJ1-1; 9 nucleotides match TRBD1. Trimming removed 1 base from V and 6 bases from J; junction bases left unmatched: 3. CDR1 SGHAT and CDR2 FQNNGV come from the germline V gene. The CDR3 extends over 14 amino acids.

This clone appeared a single time. V usage is TRBV4-3 and J usage is TRBJ1-4; D possibly corresponds to TRBD1 (5 bases). The CDR3 runs 15 residues. Germline-derived CDR1 and CDR2 are LGHNA and YSLEER. Trimming stripped 3 bases from V and 11 bases from J, with 19 bases between. The CDR3: CASSQLRDGPWKLFF. For the CDR3, the DNA is TGCGCCAGCAGCCAGCTCCGGGACGGCCCTTGGAAACTGTTTTTT.

V is TRBV6-5 and J is TRBJ2-5; D might be TRBD1 (5 bases). Matching the DNA end better, TRBJ2-7 makes the J call doubtful. The CDR3 is made up of 13 amino acids. The germline V gene has CDR1 MNHEY and CDR2 SVGAGI. CDR3 coding DNA: TGTGCCAGCAGTGACAGTCCTCCCTACGAGCAGTACTTC. Its protein product is CASSDSPPYEQYF.

This sequence joins TRBV10-3 and TRBJ2-1, with D unresolved. Germline V gene data show CDR1 as ENHRY and CDR2 as SYGVKD. This CDR3 has 17 residues. V lost 1 base and J lost 4, with 17 bases in between. This CDR3 reads CAISELLTLGGYNEQFF. As DNA, the CDR3 is TGTGCCATCAGTGAGTTACTTACCTTGGGCGGATACAATGAGCAGTTCTTC.

This chain connects TRBV6-1 to TRBJ2-7; D tentatively reads TRBD1 or TRBD2 (6 bases each). The CDR3 has 17 residues. From germline, CDR1 is MNHNS and CDR2 SASEGT. V lost 1 base and J 5 bases, leaving 21 bases between the germline ends. Here the CDR3 DNA reads TGTGCCAGCAGTGAAGTGGCGGGCGGGACAAGGGGCCACGAGCAGTACTTC. As protein: CASSEVAGGTRGHEQYF.

The rearrangement links TRBV12-5 to TRBJ2-1, with 8 nucleotides matching TRBD1. The CDR3 has 16 amino acids. The ends lost 0 bases at V and 7 bases at J; junction bases unmatched: 8. Germline V gene sequence: CDR1 LGHNT, CDR2 FRNRAP. This CDR3 reads CASGLVTGQVENEQFF. CDR3 nucleotide sequence: TGTGCTAGTGGTTTGGTTACGGGACAGGTAGAAAATGAGCAGTTCTTC.

The chain recombines TRBV5-1 with TRBJ2-1; 14 bases match TRBD2. Germline-derived CDR1 and CDR2 are SGHRS and YFSETQ. With V trimmed by 5 bases and J by 8 bases, 12 bases remained unmatched. The CDR3 spans 17 residues. The CDR3 DNA sequence: TGCGCCAGCAGACAAAACTATGGGACTAGCGGGAGCTATGAGCAGTTCTTC. Encoded protein: CASRQNYGTSGSYEQFF.

The chain links TRBV7-2 to TRBJ2-1; 14 bases agree with TRBD2. Germline V gives CDR1 SGHTA, CDR2 FQGNSA. This CDR3 is built from 17 residues. V dropped 4 bases and J dropped 2; count of bases not matched to a gene: 4. The CDR3 DNA is TGTGCCAGCAGCTCCCGGACTAGCGGGAGGACCTACAATGAGCAGTTCTTC. This codes for CASSSRTSGRTYNEQFF.

The rearrangement links TRBV27 to TRBJ1-2, with 8 bases lining up with TRBD1. The germline gives CDR1 MNHEY, CDR2 SMNVEV (reference sequence). Trimming at V came to 6 bases and at J to 5 bases, leaving 5 bases not matched to a gene. CDR3 length: 13 residues. CDR3 sequence reads: CASSVTGGYGYTF. For the CDR3, the DNA is TGTGCCAGCAGCGTCACAGGGGGTTATGGCTACACCTTC.

J is TRBJ1-1 and V is TRBV15, with 10 bases lining up with TRBD1. The CDR3 runs to 15 residues. The trim removed 6 bases at V and 2 bases at J, leaving 6 bases unmatched. The germline V gene has CDR1 LNHNV and CDR2 YYDKDF (reference sequence). CDR3 in amino acids: CATRPDRGENTEAFF. CDR3 DNA sequence: TGTGCCACCAGACCGGACAGGGGGGAAAACACTGAAGCTTTCTTT.

The sample holds one count of this clone. The chain has TRBV10-1 and TRBJ2-7; D remains unclear. The CDR3 length is 14 residues. V lost 9 bases and J 4 bases, leaving 19 bases between the germline ends. Germline-derived CDR1 and CDR2 are WNHNN and SYGVQD (reference sequence). CDR3 nucleotide sequence: TGCGCCAGTCTTGCTCCATTTAAGATTTACGAGCAGTACTTC. The encoded protein is CASLAPFKIYEQYF.

This rearrangement joins TRBV27 to TRBJ1-2, with 8 bases that match TRBD1. This CDR3 has 12 amino acids. V dropped 10 bases and J dropped 4; count of bases not matched to a gene: 5. Germline V gene sequence: CDR1 MNHEY, CDR2 SMNVEV (reference sequence). Here the CDR3 DNA reads TGTGCCACCAAAACAGGGGGCTATGGCTACACCTTC. This encodes CATKTGGYGYTF.

The V call is TRBV4-1, the J call TRBJ2-7, with D maybe TRBD2 (6 bases). The CDR3 covers 17 residues. V lost 3 bases, J lost 1 base, and 19 bases lay in between. Germline V gives CDR1 MGHRA, CDR2 YSYEKL. This chain's CDR3 is CASSHPRGSGVSYEQYF. The CDR3 DNA reads as TGCGCCAGCAGCCACCCAAGGGGTAGCGGAGTTTCCTACGAGCAGTACTTC.

This clone was found once. The chain uses TRBV15 and TRBJ1-3; D ambiguous. Trimming took 3 bases from V and 2 from J, leaving 14 bases between them. This CDR3 is 16 amino acids long. Germline values: CDR1 LNHNV, CDR2 YYDKDF (reference sequence). The CDR3 loop reads CATSRGQRIAGNTIYF. CDR3 bases: TGTGCCACCAGCAGGGGTCAGCGGATTGCTGGAAACACCATATATTTT.

The genes are TRBV4-1 and TRBJ1-3; D gene uncertain. The CDR3 runs to 16 residues. Germline V gene data show CDR1 as MGHRA and CDR2 as YSYEKL. V was shortened by 0 bases and J by 0 bases, with 9 bases between the two germline ends. The chain's CDR3 is CASSQEGPLSGNTIYF. Here the CDR3 DNA reads TGCGCCAGCAGCCAAGAGGGCCCCCTCTCTGGAAACACCATATATTTT.

The chain links TRBV5-1 to TRBJ2-1, with 10 bases matching TRBD2. This CDR3 is built from 14 residues. Per the germline V gene, CDR1 is SGHRS and CDR2 is YFSETQ. V gave up 6 bases and J gave up 5 bases; unmatched junction bases: 5. This chain's CDR3 is CASTTTSGNNEQFF. The CDR3 DNA reads as TGCGCCAGCACGACAACTAGCGGGAACAATGAGCAGTTCTTC.

The CDR3 nucleotides are TGTGCCAGCAGTGAAATCCCCGGGACTGTCTACGAGCAGTACTTC. Translating it yields CASSEIPGTVYEQYF. This sequence joins TRBV2 and TRBJ2-7, with a tentative D call TRBD2 (6 bases). The CDR3 runs 15 residues. Germline lookup yields CDR1 SNHLY and CDR2 FYNNEI. V shed 2 bases and J shed 3 bases, with 14 bases lying between them.